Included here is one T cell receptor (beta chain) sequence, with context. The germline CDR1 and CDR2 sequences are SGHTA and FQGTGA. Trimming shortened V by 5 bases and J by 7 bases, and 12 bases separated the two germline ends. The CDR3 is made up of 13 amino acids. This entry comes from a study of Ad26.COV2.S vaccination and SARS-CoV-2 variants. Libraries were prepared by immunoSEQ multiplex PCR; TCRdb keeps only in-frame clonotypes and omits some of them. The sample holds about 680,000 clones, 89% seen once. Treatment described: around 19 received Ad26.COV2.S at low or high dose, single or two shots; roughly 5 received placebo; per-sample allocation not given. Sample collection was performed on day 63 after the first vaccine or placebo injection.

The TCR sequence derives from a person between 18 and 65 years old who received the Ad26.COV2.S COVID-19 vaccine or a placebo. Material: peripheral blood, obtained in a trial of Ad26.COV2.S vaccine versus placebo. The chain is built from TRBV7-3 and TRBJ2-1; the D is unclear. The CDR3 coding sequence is TGTGCCAGCAGCAATCCGGCCGGTAATGAGCAGTTCTTC. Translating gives CASSNPAGNEQFF.